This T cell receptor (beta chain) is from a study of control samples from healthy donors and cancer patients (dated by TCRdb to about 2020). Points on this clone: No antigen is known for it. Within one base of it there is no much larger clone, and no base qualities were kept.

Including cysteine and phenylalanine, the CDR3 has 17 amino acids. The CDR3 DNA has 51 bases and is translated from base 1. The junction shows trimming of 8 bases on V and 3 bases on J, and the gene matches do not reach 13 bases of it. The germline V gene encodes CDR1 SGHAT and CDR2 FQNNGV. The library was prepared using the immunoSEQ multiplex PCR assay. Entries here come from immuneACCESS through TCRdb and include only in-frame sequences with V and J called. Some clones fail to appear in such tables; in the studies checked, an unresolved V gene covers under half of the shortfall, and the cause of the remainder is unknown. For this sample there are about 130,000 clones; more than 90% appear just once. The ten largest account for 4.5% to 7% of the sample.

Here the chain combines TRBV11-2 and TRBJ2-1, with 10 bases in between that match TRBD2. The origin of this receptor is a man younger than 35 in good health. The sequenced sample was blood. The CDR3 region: CASRSGGAARVYNEQFF. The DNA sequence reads TGTGCCAGCCGAAGCGGGGGGGCCGCCAGGGTCTACAATGAGCAGTTCTTC.